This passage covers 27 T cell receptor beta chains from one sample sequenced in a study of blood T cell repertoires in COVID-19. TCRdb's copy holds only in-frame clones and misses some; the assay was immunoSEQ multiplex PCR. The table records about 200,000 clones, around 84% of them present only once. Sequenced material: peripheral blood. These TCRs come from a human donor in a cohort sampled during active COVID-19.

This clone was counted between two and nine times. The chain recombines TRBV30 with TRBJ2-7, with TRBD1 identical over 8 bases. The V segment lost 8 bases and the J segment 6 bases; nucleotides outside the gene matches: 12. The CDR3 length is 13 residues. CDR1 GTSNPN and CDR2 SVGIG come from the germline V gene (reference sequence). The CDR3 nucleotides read TGTGCCCGTACACAGGGGGAGGACCGCGAGCAGTACTTC. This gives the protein CARTQGEDREQYF.

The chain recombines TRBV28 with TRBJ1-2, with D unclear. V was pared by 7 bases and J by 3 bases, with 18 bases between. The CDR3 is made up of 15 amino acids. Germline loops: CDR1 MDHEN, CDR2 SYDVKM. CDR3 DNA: TGTGCCAGCACCCGGGTGAGTCCCGTGTACTATGGCTACACCTTC. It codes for CASTRVSPVYYGYTF.

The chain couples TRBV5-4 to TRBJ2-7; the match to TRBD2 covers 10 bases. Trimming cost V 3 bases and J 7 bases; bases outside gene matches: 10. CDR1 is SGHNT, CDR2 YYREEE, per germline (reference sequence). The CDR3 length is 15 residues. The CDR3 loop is CASSSGLAGVGEQYF. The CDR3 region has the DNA TGTGCCAGCAGCTCCGGCCTAGCGGGAGTAGGGGAGCAGTACTTC. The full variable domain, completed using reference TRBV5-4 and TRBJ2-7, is ETGVTQSPTHLIKTRGQQVTLRCSSQSGHNTVSWYQQALGQGPQFIFQYYREEENGRGNFPPRFSGLQFPNYSSELNVNALELDDSALYLCASSSGLAGVGEQYFGPGTRLTVT.

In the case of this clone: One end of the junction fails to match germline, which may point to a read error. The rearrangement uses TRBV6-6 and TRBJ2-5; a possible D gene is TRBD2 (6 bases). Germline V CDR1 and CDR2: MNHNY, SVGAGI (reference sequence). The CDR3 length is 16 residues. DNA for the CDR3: TGTGCCAACAGTTACGGAGGGACTCCCAAGGCCCAGACCCAGTACTTC. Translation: CANSYGGTPKAQTQYF.

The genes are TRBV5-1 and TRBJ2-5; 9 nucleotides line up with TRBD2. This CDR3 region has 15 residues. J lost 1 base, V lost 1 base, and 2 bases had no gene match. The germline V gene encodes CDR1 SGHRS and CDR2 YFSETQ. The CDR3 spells CASSLSAGGQETQYF. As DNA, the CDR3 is TGCGCCAGCAGCTTGTCAGCGGGAGGCCAAGAGACCCAGTACTTC.

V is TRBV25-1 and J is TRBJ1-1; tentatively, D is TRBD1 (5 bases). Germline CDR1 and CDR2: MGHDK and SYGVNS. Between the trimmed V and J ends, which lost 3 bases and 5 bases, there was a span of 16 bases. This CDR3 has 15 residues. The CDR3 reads CASSDWGLEGTEAFF. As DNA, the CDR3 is TGTGCCAGCAGTGATTGGGGACTAGAAGGGACTGAAGCTTTCTTT.

The CDR3 loop reads CASRAERELYNEQFF. CDR3 coding DNA: TGTGCCAGCAGAGCCGAGCGGGAGCTATACAATGAGCAGTTCTTC. The chain links TRBV28 to TRBJ2-1, with 8 bases lining up with TRBD2. V lost 6 bases and J lost 4; bases outside the gene matches: 8. This CDR3 has 15 residues. Germline lookup yields CDR1 MDHEN and CDR2 SYDVKM.

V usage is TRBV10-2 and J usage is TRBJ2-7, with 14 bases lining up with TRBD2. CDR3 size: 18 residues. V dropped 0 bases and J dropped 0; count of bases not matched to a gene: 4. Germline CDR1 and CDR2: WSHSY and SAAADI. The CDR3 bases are TGCGCCAGCAGTGAGTCGTGGACTAGCGGGAGGCACTCCTACGAGCAGTACTTC. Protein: CASSESWTSGRHSYEQYF.

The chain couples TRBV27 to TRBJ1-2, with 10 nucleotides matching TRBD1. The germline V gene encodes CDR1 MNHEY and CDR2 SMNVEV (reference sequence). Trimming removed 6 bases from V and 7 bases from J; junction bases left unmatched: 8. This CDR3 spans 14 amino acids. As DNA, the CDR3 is TGTGCCAGCAGGGAGACAGGGGGCCATCTTGGCTACACCTTC. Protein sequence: CASRETGGHLGYTF.

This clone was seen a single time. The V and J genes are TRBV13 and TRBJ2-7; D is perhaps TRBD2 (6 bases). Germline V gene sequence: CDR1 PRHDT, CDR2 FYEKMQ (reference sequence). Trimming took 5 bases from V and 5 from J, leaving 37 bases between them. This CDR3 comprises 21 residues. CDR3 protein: CASSLSDYVDSGSFVPDEQYF. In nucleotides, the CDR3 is TGTGCCAGCAGCCTTTCGGACTACGTCGATAGCGGATCATTTGTTCCCGACGAGCAGTACTTC. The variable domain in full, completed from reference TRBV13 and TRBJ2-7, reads AAGVIQSPRHLIKEKRETATLKCYPIPRHDTVYWYQQGPGQDPQFLISFYEKMQSDKGSIPDRFSAQQFSDYHSELNMSSLELGDSALYFCASSLSDYVDSGSFVPDEQYFGPGTRLTVT.

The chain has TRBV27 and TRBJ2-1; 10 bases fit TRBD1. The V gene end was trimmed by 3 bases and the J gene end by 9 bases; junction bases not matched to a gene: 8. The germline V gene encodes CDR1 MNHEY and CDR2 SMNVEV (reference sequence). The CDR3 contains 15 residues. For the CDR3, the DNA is TGTGCCAGCAGTTTTCGGAGACAGGGGGCTGGTGAGCAGTTCTTC. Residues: CASSFRRQGAGEQFF.

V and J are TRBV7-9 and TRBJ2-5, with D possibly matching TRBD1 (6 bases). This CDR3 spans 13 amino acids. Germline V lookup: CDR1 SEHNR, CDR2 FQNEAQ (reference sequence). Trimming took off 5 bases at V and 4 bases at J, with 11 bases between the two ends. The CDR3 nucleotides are TGTGCCAGCAGCGGGGGCGTGGGAGAGACCCAGTACTTC. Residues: CASSGGVGETQYF.

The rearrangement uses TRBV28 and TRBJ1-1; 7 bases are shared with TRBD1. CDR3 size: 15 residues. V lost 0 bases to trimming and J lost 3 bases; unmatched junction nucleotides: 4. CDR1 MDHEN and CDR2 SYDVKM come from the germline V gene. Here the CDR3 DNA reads TGTGCCAGCAGTTTATGGACAGGGTCAGACACTGAAGCTTTCTTT. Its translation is CASSLWTGSDTEAFF.

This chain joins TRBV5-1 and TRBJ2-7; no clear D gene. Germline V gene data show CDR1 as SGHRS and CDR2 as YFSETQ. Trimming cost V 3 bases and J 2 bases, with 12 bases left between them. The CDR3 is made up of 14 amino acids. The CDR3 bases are TGCGCCAGCAGCTACGTAGAGAGTCCCTACGAGCAGTACTTC. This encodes CASSYVESPYEQYF. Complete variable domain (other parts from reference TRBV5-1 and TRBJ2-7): KAGVTQTPRYLIKTRGQQVTLSCSPISGHRSVSWYQQTPGQGLQFLFEYFSETQRNKGNFPGRFSGRQFSNSRSEMNVSTLELGDSALYLCASSYVESPYEQYFGPGTRLTVT.

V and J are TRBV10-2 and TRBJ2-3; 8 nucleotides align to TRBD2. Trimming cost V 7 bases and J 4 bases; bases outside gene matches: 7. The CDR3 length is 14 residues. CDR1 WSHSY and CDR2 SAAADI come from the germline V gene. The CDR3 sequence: CASMLAGGSDTQYF. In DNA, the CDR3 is TGCGCCAGCATGCTGGCGGGAGGATCAGATACGCAGTATTTT.

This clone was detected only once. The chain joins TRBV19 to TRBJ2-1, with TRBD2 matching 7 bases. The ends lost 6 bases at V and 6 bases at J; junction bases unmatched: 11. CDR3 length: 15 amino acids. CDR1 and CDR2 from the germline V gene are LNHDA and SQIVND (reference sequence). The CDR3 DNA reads TGTGCCAGTAGCCCCCGTGGACTAGACCTCAATGAGCAGTTCTTC. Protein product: CASSPRGLDLNEQFF. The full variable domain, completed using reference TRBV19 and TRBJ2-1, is DGGITQSPKYLFRKEGQNVTLSCEQNLNHDAMYWYRQDPGQGLRLIYYSQIVNDFQKGDIAEGYSVSREKKESFPLTVTSAQKNPTAFYLCASSPRGLDLNEQFFGPGTRLTVL.

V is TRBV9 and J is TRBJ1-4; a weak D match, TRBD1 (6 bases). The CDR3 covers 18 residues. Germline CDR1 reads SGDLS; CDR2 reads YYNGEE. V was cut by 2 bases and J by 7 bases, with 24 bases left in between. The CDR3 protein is CASSVNPGTQTRGEKLFF. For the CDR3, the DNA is TGTGCCAGCAGCGTCAACCCCGGGACACAAACTAGAGGTGAAAAACTGTTTTTT.

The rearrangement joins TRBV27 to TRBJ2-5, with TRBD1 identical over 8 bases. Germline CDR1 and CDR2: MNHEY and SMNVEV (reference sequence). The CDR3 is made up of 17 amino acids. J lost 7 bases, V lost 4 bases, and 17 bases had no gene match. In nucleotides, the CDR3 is TGTGCCAGCAGTTCCATCCACCGGGACAGGTTATCGAGGACCCAGTACTTC. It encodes CASSSIHRDRLSRTQYF.

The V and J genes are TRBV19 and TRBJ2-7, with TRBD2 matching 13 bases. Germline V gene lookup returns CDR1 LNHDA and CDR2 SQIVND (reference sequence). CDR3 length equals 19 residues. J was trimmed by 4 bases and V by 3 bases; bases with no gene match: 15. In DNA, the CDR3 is TGTGCCAGTAGTATGATCCGGACTAGCGGGAGAGGGACCTTTTACGAGCAGTACTTC. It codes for CASSMIRTSGRGTFYEQYF.

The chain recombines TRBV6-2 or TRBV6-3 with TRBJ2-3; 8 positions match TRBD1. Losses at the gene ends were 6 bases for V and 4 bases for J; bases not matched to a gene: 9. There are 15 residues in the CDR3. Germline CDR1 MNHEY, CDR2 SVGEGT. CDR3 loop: CASSFPGGEADTQYF. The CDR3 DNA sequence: TGTGCCAGCAGCTTTCCAGGGGGCGAGGCAGATACGCAGTATTTT.

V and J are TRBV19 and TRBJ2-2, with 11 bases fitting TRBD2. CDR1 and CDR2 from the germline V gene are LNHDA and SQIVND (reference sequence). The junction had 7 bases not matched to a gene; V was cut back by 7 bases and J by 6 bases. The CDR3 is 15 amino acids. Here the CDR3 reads CASNPTSGISGELFF. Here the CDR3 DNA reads TGTGCCAGTAATCCGACTAGCGGGATATCCGGGGAGCTGTTTTTT.

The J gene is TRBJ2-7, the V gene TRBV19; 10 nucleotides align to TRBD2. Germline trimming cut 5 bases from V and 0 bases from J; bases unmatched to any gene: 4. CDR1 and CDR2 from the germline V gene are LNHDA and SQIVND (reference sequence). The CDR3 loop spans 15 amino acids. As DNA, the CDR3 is TGTGCCAGTAGTGAGCGGGAGGGCCCCTCCTACGAGCAGTACTTC. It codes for CASSEREGPSYEQYF.

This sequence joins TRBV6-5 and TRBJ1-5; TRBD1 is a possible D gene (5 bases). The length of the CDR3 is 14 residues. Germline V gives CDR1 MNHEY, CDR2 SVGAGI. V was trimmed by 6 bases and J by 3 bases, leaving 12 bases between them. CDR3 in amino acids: CASSGGGVNQPQHF. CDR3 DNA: TGTGCCAGCAGCGGTGGGGGGGTCAATCAGCCCCAGCATTTT.

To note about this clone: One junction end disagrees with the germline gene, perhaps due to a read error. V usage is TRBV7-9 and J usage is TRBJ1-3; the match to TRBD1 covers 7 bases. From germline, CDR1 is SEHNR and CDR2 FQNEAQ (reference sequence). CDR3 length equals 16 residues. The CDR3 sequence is CASSSAETGSVNTIYF. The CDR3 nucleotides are TGTGCCAGCAGCTCGGCCGAGACAGGGTCTGTAAACACCATATATTTT.

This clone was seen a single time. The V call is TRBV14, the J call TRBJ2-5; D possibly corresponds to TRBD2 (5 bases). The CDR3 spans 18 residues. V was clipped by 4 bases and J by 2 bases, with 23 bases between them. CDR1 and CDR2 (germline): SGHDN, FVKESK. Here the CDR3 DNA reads TGTGCCAGCAGCCTTTATAGCCGTTTTGCGGGCCTGCAAGAGACCCAGTACTTC. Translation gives CASSLYSRFAGLQETQYF.

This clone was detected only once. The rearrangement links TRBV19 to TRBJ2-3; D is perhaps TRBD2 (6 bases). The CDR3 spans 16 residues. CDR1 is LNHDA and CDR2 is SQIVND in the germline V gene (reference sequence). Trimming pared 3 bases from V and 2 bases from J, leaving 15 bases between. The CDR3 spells CASSILLTGDTDTQYF. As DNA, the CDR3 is TGTGCCAGTAGTATCCTCCTAACGGGAGACACAGATACGCAGTATTTT.

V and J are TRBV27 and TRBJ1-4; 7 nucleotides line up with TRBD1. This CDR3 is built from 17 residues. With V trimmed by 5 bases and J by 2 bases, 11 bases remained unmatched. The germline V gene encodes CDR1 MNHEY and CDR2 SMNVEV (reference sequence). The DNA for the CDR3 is TGTGCCAGCAGTCCTCAGAAGGGGGCTCGGACTAATGAAAAACTGTTTTTT. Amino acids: CASSPQKGARTNEKLFF.